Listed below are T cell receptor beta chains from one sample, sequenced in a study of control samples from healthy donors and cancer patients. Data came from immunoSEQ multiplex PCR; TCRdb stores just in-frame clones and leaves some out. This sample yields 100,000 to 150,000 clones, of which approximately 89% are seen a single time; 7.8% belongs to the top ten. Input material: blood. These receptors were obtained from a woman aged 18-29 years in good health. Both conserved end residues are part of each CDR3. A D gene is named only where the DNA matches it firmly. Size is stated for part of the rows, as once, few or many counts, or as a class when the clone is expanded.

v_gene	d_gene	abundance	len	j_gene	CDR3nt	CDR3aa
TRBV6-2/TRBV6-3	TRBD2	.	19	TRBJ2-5	TGTGCCAGCAGTAGCGGGACTAGCGGGGGCAGGAGCTTCCAAGAGACCCAGTACTTC	CASSSGTSGGRSFQETQYF
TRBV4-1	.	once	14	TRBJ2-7	TGCGCCAGCAGCCACTCCCCTCAAACCTACGAGCAGTACTTC	CASSHSPQTYEQYF
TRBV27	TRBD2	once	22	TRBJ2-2	TGTGCCAGCAGTTTACGGTTTCGGGTAGGGGGACTAGCGGAATCCAACACCGGGGAGCTGTTTTTT	CASSLRFRVGGLAESNTGELFF
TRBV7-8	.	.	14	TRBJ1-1	TGTGCCAGCAGCACAACGGGACGGAACACTGAAGCTTTCTTT	CASSTTGRNTEAFF
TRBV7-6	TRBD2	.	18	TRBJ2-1	TGTGCCAGCAGCTTAGAACTAGCGGTAGAAGGCTCCTACAATGAGCAGTTCTTC	CASSLELAVEGSYNEQFF
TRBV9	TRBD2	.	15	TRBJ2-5	TGTGCCAGCAGCGTAACTAGCGGGGGCCAAGAGACCCAGTACTTC	CASSVTSGGQETQYF
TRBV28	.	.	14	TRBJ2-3	TGTGCCAGCAGTTTCAACCGGGACAAATTTACGCAGTATTTT	CASSFNRDKFTQYF
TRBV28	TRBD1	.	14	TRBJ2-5	TGTGCCAGCAGTCCGGGACAGAAAGGAGAGACCCAGTACTTC	CASSPGQKGETQYF
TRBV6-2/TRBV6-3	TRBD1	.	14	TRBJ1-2	TGTGCCAGCAGTCGGACAGGGTCCCTCTATGGCTACACCTTC	CASSRTGSLYGYTF
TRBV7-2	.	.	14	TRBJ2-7	TGTGCCAGCAGCTCGGACGGATTCTCCTACGAGCAGTACTTC	CASSSDGFSYEQYF
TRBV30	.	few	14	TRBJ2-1	TGTGCCTGGGAGGGGCTCTACCGTTACAATGAGCAGTTCTTC	CAWEGLYRYNEQFF
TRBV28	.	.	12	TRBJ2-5	TGTGCCAGCAGTTTAGGGGTAGAGACCCAGTACTTC	CASSLGVETQYF
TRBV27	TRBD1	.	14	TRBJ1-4	TGTGCCAGCCGTGTGGGACAGCTGGGAGAAAAACTGTTTTTT	CASRVGQLGEKLFF
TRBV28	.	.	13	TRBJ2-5	TGTGCCAGCAGTCCCGACACATGGGAGACCCAGTACTTC	CASSPDTWETQYF
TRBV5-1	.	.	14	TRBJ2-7	TGCGCCAGCAGCTTTCAAACCCCAACCTACGAGCAGTACTTC	CASSFQTPTYEQYF
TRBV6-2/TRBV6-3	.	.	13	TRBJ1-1	TGTGCCAGCAGTTACACAGGGAGGACTGAAGCTTTCTTT	CASSYTGRTEAFF
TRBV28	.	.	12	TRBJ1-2	TGTGCCAGCAGGGAGGGAAACTATGGCTACACCTTC	CASREGNYGYTF
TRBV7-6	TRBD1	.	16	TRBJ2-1	TGTGCCAGCAGCTTAGCGCTAACAGGGGGGAAGAATGAGCAGTTCTTC	CASSLALTGGKNEQFF
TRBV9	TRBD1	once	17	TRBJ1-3	TGTGCCAGCAGCTCCCGGGACAGATACTCCTCTGGAAACACCATATATTTT	CASSSRDRYSSGNTIYF
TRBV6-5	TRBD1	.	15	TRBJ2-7	TGTGCCAGCAGACCCGACAGGGGAAGCACCTACGAGCAGTACTTC	CASRPDRGSTYEQYF
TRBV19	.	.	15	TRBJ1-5	TGTGCCAGTAGTATCTATGCGGGAGGACCTCAGCCCCAGCATTTT	CASSIYAGGPQPQHF
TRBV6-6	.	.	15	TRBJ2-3	TGTGCCAGCAGCGGCCAGGGGCCCGAGGGGGATACGCAGTATTTT	CASSGQGPEGDTQYF
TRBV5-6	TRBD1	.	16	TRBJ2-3	TGTGCCAGCAGCCGGAGGACAGGGGGCCTCACAGATACGCAGTATTTT	CASSRRTGGLTDTQYF
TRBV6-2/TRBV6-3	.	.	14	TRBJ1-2	TGTGCCAGCAGTAACCGGGGGTCCCGGAGTGGCTACACCTTC	CASSNRGSRSGYTF
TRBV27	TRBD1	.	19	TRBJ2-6	TGTGCCAGCAGTCGCTCCGGGACAGAGGGGGTCTCTGGGGCCAACGTCCTGACTTTC	CASSRSGTEGVSGANVLTF
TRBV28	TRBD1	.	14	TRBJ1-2	TGTGCCAGCAGTTTTGTTACAGGGGACTATGGCTACACCTTC	CASSFVTGDYGYTF
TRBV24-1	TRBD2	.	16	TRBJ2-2	TGTGCCACCAGTGATTTGGCTAGCGGGAACACCGGGGAGCTGTTTTTT	CATSDLASGNTGELFF
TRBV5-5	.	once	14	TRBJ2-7	TGTGCCAGCAGCTCAACTCCCGGGACCTACGAGCAGTACTTC	CASSSTPGTYEQYF
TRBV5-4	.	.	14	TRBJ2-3	TGTGCCAGCAGGGCGACTAGGTCCGGTAATACGCAGTATTTT	CASRATRSGNTQYF
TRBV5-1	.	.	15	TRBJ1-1	TGCGCCAGCAGCCTTTCTCATCAGGTTAACACTGAAGCTTTCTTT	CASSLSHQVNTEAFF
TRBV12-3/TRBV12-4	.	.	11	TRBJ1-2	TGTGCCAGCTTAGGGAACTATGGCTACACCTTC	CASLGNYGYTF
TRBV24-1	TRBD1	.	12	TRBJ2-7	TGTGCCACCTATGGGACAGTAGGCGAGCAGTACTTC	CATYGTVGEQYF
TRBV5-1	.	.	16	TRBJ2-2	TGCGCCAGCAGCTTGGATGTGCTAGTCGCGGGCGGGGAGCTGTTTTTT	CASSLDVLVAGGELFF
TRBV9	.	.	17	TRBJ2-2	TGTGCCAGCAGCGTAGCCCCGGAAATCACCAGGGCTGGGGAGCTGTTTTTT	CASSVAPEITRAGELFF
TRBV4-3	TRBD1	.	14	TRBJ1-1	TGCGCCAGCAGCCGACAGGGGAGAAACACTGAAGCTTTCTTT	CASSRQGRNTEAFF
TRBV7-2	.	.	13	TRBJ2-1	TGTGCCAGCAGCTTACTGTTTGACAATGAGCAGTTCTTC	CASSLLFDNEQFF
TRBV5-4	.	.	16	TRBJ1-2	TGTGCCAGCAGCTTAGGCCGGGGCCGAGCTAACTATGGCTACACCTTC	CASSLGRGRANYGYTF